This TCR beta chain emerged from a study of spatial heterogeneity in lung cancer. Notes on the study in general: One measure, the expanded intratumoral alpha and beta TCR count, tracked tumor mutation counts.

TCRdb re-analysed the 5' RACE reads in MiXCR, keeping a single row per CDR3 protein. The data show about 3,700 distinct CDR3 sequences, approximately 26% seen once. This CDR3 region has 16 residues. The germline V gene has CDR1 ENHRY and CDR2 SYGVKD. V was clipped by 5 bases and J by 4 bases, with 19 bases between them. Time point given: sample taken at primary tumor resection. Unsorted whole RNA samples from tumor, nontumor lung or frozen PBMC were sequenced. Relative to its sample, this clonotype is medium-sized. What it binds is not known. Within a library made for alpha chains, this beta chain is off target, and its count is uninformative.

Specimen: lung tumor tissue, collected at surgery. The chain combines TRBV10-3 with TRBJ2-3; maybe TRBD2 (5 bases). This TCR derives from a male donor with early-stage non-small cell lung cancer. The CDR3 sequence is CAISLLGPSRADTQYF. DNA for the CDR3: TGTGCCATCAGTTTGTTGGGCCCCTCGAGGGCAGATACGCAGTATTTT.